Presented here are 20 T cell receptor beta chains from one specimen sequenced in a study of blood T cell repertoires in COVID-19 (dated by TCRdb to 2018 to 2020). Libraries came from the immunoSEQ multiplex PCR assay. The table was pulled from immuneACCESS by TCRdb, which kept in-frame rearrangements only. Such tables lose some clones; where checked, under half of the loss comes from unresolved V genes, and the rest has no known cause. Within this sample are around 200,000 clones, with about 81% of them counted one time only. The ten largest clones capture about 9.3% of the sample. The sequenced sample was PBMCs or T cells enriched from blood (not recorded which). The receptor set was obtained from a man aged 35-49 years who had recovered from COVID-19.

The rearrangement uses TRBV5-1 and TRBJ2-1, with D possibly being TRBD1 (5 bases). The CDR3 consists of 14 residues. V was clipped by 1 base and J by 8 bases, with 13 bases between them. Germline CDR1 is SGHRS and CDR2 is YFSETQ. CDR3 sequence: CASSLYRLEDEQFF. The CDR3 bases are TGCGCCAGCAGCTTGTACAGGCTCGAGGATGAGCAGTTCTTC.

The V and J genes are TRBV2 and TRBJ1-1; D is undetermined. The V and J ends lost 4 bases and 5 bases respectively, with 5 bases between them. The CDR3 loop spans 11 amino acids. Germline V gives CDR1 SNHLY, CDR2 FYNNEI. The CDR3 DNA reads TGTGCCAGCAGTGTCCTGACTGAAGCTTTCTTT. This gives the protein CASSVLTEAFF.

CDR3 nucleotide sequence: TGTGCCAGCAGCCCCTTAGCGGGGTCCTACAATGAGCAGTTCTTC. Its protein product is CASSPLAGSYNEQFF. V is TRBV7-7 and J is TRBJ2-1; 8 bases line up with TRBD2. The CDR3 is 15 residues long. Germline lookup yields CDR1 SSHAT and CDR2 FNYEAQ (reference sequence). After removal of 5 bases from V and 1 base from J, the junction contained 4 bases not matched to a gene. The full variable domain, in which reference TRBV7-7 and TRBJ2-1 provide the parts outside the CDR3, is GAGVSQSPRYKVTKRGQDVTLRCDPISSHATLYWYQQALGQGPEFLTYFNYEAQPDKSGLPSDRFSAERPEGSISTLTIQRTEQRDSAMYRCASSPLAGSYNEQFFGPGTRLTVL.

V is TRBV7-2 and J is TRBJ1-6; TRBD1 matches at 9 bases. The trim removed 5 bases at V and 8 bases at J, leaving 7 bases unmatched. Germline lookup yields CDR1 SGHTA and CDR2 FQGNSA. This CDR3 contains 15 residues. CDR3 coding DNA: TGTGCCAGCAGCCCCGGGACAGGGCTATATTCACCCCTCCACTTT. Amino acid sequence: CASSPGTGLYSPLHF. Together with reference TRBV7-2 and TRBJ1-6, the CDR3 gives the full variable domain: GAGVSQSPSNKVTEKGKDVELRCDPISGHTALYWYRQSLGQGLEFLIYFQGNSAPDKSGLPSDRFSAERTGGSVSTLTIQRTQQEDSAVYLCASSPGTGLYSPLHFGNGTRLTVT.

The J gene is TRBJ2-7, the V gene TRBV25-1; 13 nucleotides line up with TRBD2. V gave up 10 bases and J gave up 6 bases; unmatched junction bases: 3. Germline V gene data show CDR1 as MGHDK and CDR2 as SYGVNS. The CDR3 has 12 amino acids. The CDR3 is CATGLAGAEQYF. The CDR3 nucleotides read TGTGCCACCGGACTAGCGGGGGCCGAGCAGTACTTC.

CDR3 amino acids: CASSVNRGDGYTF. As DNA, the CDR3 is TGTGCCAGCAGCGTAAACAGGGGCGATGGCTACACCTTC. The rearrangement uses TRBV9 and TRBJ1-2; 7 nucleotides agree with TRBD1. The CDR3 is 13 residues long. Germline loops: CDR1 SGDLS, CDR2 YYNGEE. Trimming at V came to 1 base and at J to 6 bases, leaving 3 bases not matched to a gene. Full variable domain (missing parts from reference TRBV9 and TRBJ1-2): DSGVTQTPKHLITATGQRVTLRCSPRSGDLSVYWYQQSLDQGLQFLIQYYNGEERAKGNILERFSAQQFPDLHSELNLSSLELGDSALYFCASSVNRGDGYTFGSGTRLTVV.

This chain uses TRBV7-9 with TRBJ1-1; D perhaps matches TRBD1 (5 bases). This CDR3 is built from 14 residues. Trimming took off 6 bases at V and 5 bases at J, with 16 bases between the two ends. CDR1 and CDR2 from the germline V gene are SEHNR and FQNEAQ (reference sequence). The chain's CDR3 is CASSLTRKGTEAFF. CDR3 nucleotide sequence: TGTGCCAGCAGTTTAACCCGGAAGGGGACTGAAGCTTTCTTT.

The chain combines TRBV10-3 with TRBJ2-3, with 13 bases that match TRBD2. CDR3 length: 17 residues. With V trimmed by 6 bases and J by 4 bases, 10 bases remained unmatched. The germline gives CDR1 ENHRY, CDR2 SYGVKD. Here the CDR3 reads CAISQLAGGLSPDTQYF. CDR3 nucleotides: TGTGCCATCAGCCAACTAGCGGGGGGGCTTTCTCCAGATACGCAGTATTTT.

The genes are TRBV7-3 and TRBJ2-1; 10 positions match TRBD2. V shed 5 bases and J 4 bases; nucleotides not matched to a gene: 11. The CDR3 runs 17 residues. Germline V gene sequence: CDR1 SGHTA, CDR2 FQGTGA. CDR3: CASSPSSGGRLYNEQFF. CDR3 DNA sequence: TGTGCCAGCAGCCCATCTAGCGGGGGCCGCCTATACAATGAGCAGTTCTTC.

The chain has TRBV5-1 and TRBJ1-2; D remains ambiguous. Trimming took 4 bases from V and 0 from J, leaving 10 bases between them. CDR3 length: 14 amino acids. The germline CDR1 and CDR2 sequences are SGHRS and YFSETQ. CDR3 nucleotide sequence: TGCGCCAGCAGCCCAGTGAACCCTAACTATGGCTACACCTTC. Its protein product is CASSPVNPNYGYTF.

The sample holds one count of this clone. V and J are TRBV2 and TRBJ1-2, with D unclear. The germline CDR1 and CDR2 sequences are SNHLY and FYNNEI. Trimming removed 3 bases from V and 4 bases from J, with 18 bases in between. This CDR3 contains 16 residues. In DNA, the CDR3 is TGTGCCAGCAGTGAGAAAGTGAGCGGCTCCCTCTATGGCTACACCTTC. Protein product: CASSEKVSGSLYGYTF.

The chain recombines TRBV11-2 with TRBJ1-4, with 10 bases that match TRBD1. CDR1 and CDR2 from the germline V gene are SGHAT and FQNNGV. The CDR3 loop spans 15 amino acids. V shed 4 bases, J shed 7 bases, and the junction held 6 bases outside the gene matches. The CDR3 DNA sequence: TGTGCCAGCAGCTCCACGACAGGGGGCACTGAAAAACTGTTTTTT. Protein: CASSSTTGGTEKLFF. Complete variable domain (other parts from reference TRBV11-2 and TRBJ1-4): EAGVAQSPRYKIIEKRQSVAFWCNPISGHATLYWYQQILGQGPKLLIQFQNNGVVDDSQLPKDRFSAERLKGVDSTLKIQPAKLEDSAVYLCASSSTTGGTEKLFFGSGTQLSVL.

The chain joins TRBV10-3 to TRBJ1-3; D ambiguous. CDR1 and CDR2 from the germline V gene are ENHRY and SYGVKD. The CDR3 runs to 14 residues. Trimming cost V 3 bases and J 2 bases, with 8 bases left between them. The CDR3 bases are TGTGCCATCAGTGACGCGACAACTGGAAACACCATATATTTT. This sequence encodes CAISDATTGNTIYF.

The sample holds a few counts of this clone. CDR3 DNA: TGTGCCACCAGTGATAACACGGACAGACCCTACAATGAGCAGTTCTTC. Translation: CATSDNTDRPYNEQFF. The gene calls are TRBV24-1 and TRBJ2-1; possible D gene TRBD1, 6 bases. CDR1 is KGHDR and CDR2 is SFDVKD in the germline V gene. Trimming left V 3 bases short and J 2 bases short, with 13 bases between. This CDR3 has 16 residues.

This chain joins TRBV5-1 and TRBJ2-2; D remains ambiguous. V was pared by 2 bases and J by 7 bases, with 6 bases between. The CDR3 has 12 residues. Germline-derived CDR1 and CDR2 are SGHRS and YFSETQ. CDR3 bases: TGCGCCAGCAGCTTAGAGTTCGGGGAGCTGTTTTTT. Translation: CASSLEFGELFF.

In this sample, this clone turned up once. The chain uses TRBV18 and TRBJ2-7, with D possibly being TRBD1 (5 bases). This CDR3 has 13 amino acids. Germline CDR1 KGHSH, CDR2 LQKENI. The germline V and J ends were trimmed by 4 bases and 2 bases, with 9 bases remaining between them. The CDR3 sequence is CASSQETAYEQYF. DNA for the CDR3: TGTGCCAGCTCACAGGAGACAGCCTACGAGCAGTACTTC.

V and J are TRBV30 and TRBJ1-2; D is possibly TRBD1 (5 bases). There are 13 residues in the CDR3. With 4 bases removed from V and 5 bases from J, the gap between germline ends came to 14 bases. CDR1 and CDR2 from the germline V gene are GTSNPN and SVGIG (reference sequence). The CDR3 bases are TGTGCCTGGAACACTGGACGGGGGTATGGCTACACCTTC. Translation: CAWNTGRGYGYTF.

The chain combines TRBV7-9 with TRBJ1-4; D not resolved. The CDR3 has 15 residues. CDR1 SEHNR and CDR2 FQNEAQ come from the germline V gene (reference sequence). The V end was cut by 5 bases, the J end by 0 bases, with 10 bases between. The CDR3 DNA reads TGTGCCAGCAGCCCTGTTATTTCAACTAATGAAAAACTGTTTTTT. Encoded protein: CASSPVISTNEKLFF.

This chain links TRBV5-8 with TRBJ1-3; possible D gene TRBD1, 5 bases. Germline V lookup: CDR1 SGHTS, CDR2 YDEGEE. The CDR3 extends over 15 amino acids. With 5 bases removed from V and 0 bases from J, the gap between germline ends came to 12 bases. The CDR3 DNA is TGTGCCAGCAGGTCCACAGGTTCCTCTGGAAACACCATATATTTT. It is translated as CASRSTGSSGNTIYF.

V usage is TRBV7-9 and J usage is TRBJ2-7; D is unclear. CDR3 size: 14 residues. Germline assignment: CDR1 SEHNR and CDR2 FQNEAQ (reference sequence). Trimming left V 3 bases short and J 6 bases short, with 15 bases between. The CDR3 here is CASSFGQAQSEQYF. The DNA for the CDR3 is TGTGCCAGCAGCTTTGGGCAGGCCCAATCCGAGCAGTACTTC.